The 8 T cell receptor beta chains given below trace back to one sample, sequenced in a study of PD-1 blockade in classical Hodgkin lymphoma (TCRdb year 2020). The protocol used for the library was the immunoSEQ multiplex PCR assay. Drawn from immuneACCESS, this table holds only the in-frame rearrangements with V and J called that TCRdb kept. Clones are partly lost; checked studies trace under half to an unresolved V gene and leave the rest unexplained. This sample is represented by 90,000 to 100,000 clones; about nine tenths of them were singletons. The top ten hold 2.5% to 3.5% of the sample. The time point tag for this specimen amounts to: cycle 1 day 1 (C1D1), immediately before nivolumab initiation. Relapse after autologous stem cell transplantation had occurred in all trial patients, and cohorts A, B and C were distinguished by prior brentuximab vedotin exposure. The specimen was peripheral blood mononuclear cells (PBMCs), collected at baseline. The origin of the receptors is a human donor with classical Hodgkin lymphoma.

This clone appeared a single time. V usage is TRBV5-4 and J usage is TRBJ2-7; a possible D gene is TRBD2 (6 bases). Trimming stripped 4 bases from V and 6 bases from J, with 17 bases between. CDR1 is SGHNT and CDR2 is YYREEE in the germline V gene (reference sequence). This CDR3 is 14 amino acids long. The CDR3 region is CASSLTVLEGEQYF. The CDR3 DNA is TGTGCCAGCAGCCTGACGGTCCTGGAGGGCGAGCAGTACTTC.

The chain carries TRBV4-2 and TRBJ2-1, with D tentatively TRBD1 or TRBD2 (5 bases each). The germline V gene encodes CDR1 LGHNA and CDR2 YNFKEQ. This CDR3 has 17 residues. Trimming pared 0 bases from V and 4 bases from J, leaving 16 bases between. CDR3 sequence reads: CASSQELGASPYNEQFF. The CDR3 DNA follows: TGTGCCAGCAGCCAAGAACTTGGGGCTAGCCCGTACAATGAGCAGTTCTTC.

This chain uses TRBV6-1 with TRBJ2-5, with no clear D. CDR1 and CDR2 (germline): MNHNS, SASEGT. Trimming pared 5 bases from V and 3 bases from J, leaving 4 bases between. The length of the CDR3 is 11 residues. CDR3 nucleotide sequence: TGTGCCAGCAGTTTAGAAGAGACCCAGTACTTC. Residues: CASSLEETQYF.

The chain links TRBV28 to TRBJ1-5; TRBD1 matches at 7 bases. J was trimmed by 1 base and V by 2 bases; bases with no gene match: 5. The V gene's germline CDR1 is MDHEN and CDR2 SYDVKM. The CDR3 has 16 residues. The CDR3: CASSLPQGVSNQPQHF. The CDR3 DNA reads TGTGCCAGCAGTTTACCCCAGGGGGTGAGCAATCAGCCCCAGCATTTT.

This chain links TRBV28 with TRBJ1-1; possibly TRBD1 for D (5 bases). Germline V lookup: CDR1 MDHEN, CDR2 SYDVKM. The length of the CDR3 is 12 residues. Between the trimmed V and J ends, which lost 5 bases and 6 bases, there was a span of 10 bases. Here the CDR3 DNA reads TGTGCCAGCAGTCCACAGGTAGCTGAAGCTTTCTTT. Translating gives CASSPQVAEAFF.

This rearrangement joins TRBV5-4 to TRBJ1-2, with a tentative D call TRBD1 (5 bases). The V end was cut by 0 bases, the J end by 7 bases, with 19 bases between. CDR3 length: 16 residues. CDR1 is SGHNT, CDR2 YYREEE, per germline (reference sequence). The CDR3 bases are TGTGCCAGCAGCTTGGTGCCAGGGAATATTGGGGGTGGCTACACCTTC. It yields the protein CASSLVPGNIGGGYTF.

The chain combines TRBV10-1 with TRBJ2-7, with TRBD1 matching 9 bases. The CDR3 covers 13 residues. Germline CDR1 is WNHNN and CDR2 is SYGVQD (reference sequence). Trimming took 6 bases from V and 2 from J; bases not matched to a gene: 2. CDR3 coding DNA: TGCGCCAGCAGACGGGACAGGGCCTACGAGCAGTACTTC. It is translated as CASRRDRAYEQYF.

The rearrangement joins TRBV6-6 to TRBJ2-2; D not certain. The CDR3 extends over 15 amino acids. Germline CDR1 is MNHNY and CDR2 is SVGAGI (reference sequence). V lost 2 bases and J 5 bases, leaving 12 bases between the germline ends. The chain's CDR3 is CASSYVHPRTGELFF. The CDR3 coding sequence is TGTGCCAGCAGTTACGTCCACCCGAGGACCGGGGAGCTGTTTTTT.